Shown below are 16 T cell receptor beta chains from a single sample sequenced in a study of blood T cell repertoires in COVID-19. The method was immunoSEQ multiplex PCR; TCRdb's version includes in-frame clones alone and lacks a portion of them. The profile shows more than 200,000 clones, around 82% of them singletons. Input material: peripheral blood. The receptors were gathered from a woman aged 80 or over with active or convalescent COVID-19.

The J gene is TRBJ1-1, the V gene TRBV4-1; 9 nucleotides match TRBD1. Germline CDR1 and CDR2: MGHRA and YSYEKL. The CDR3 consists of 16 residues. With V trimmed by 1 base and J by 6 bases, 9 bases remained unmatched. CDR3: CASSQGTGGGRAEAFF. The CDR3 DNA reads TGCGCCAGCAGCCAAGGTACAGGGGGCGGTAGGGCTGAAGCTTTCTTT.

The chain joins TRBV5-4 to TRBJ2-1, with D tentatively TRBD2 (6 bases). The V gene lost 0 bases and the J gene lost 4 bases, with 11 bases spanning the gap. Germline V gives CDR1 SGHNT, CDR2 YYREEE (reference sequence). This CDR3 has 15 amino acids. The CDR3 region has the DNA TGTGCCAGCAGCTTGGGCGGGGTAGATTACAATGAGCAGTTCTTC. This sequence encodes CASSLGGVDYNEQFF.

The sample holds one count of this clone. The V gene is TRBV3-1 (or the pseudogene TRBV3-2), the J gene TRBJ1-1; D unclear. This CDR3 has 14 residues. The germline CDR1 and CDR2 sequences are LGHDT and YNNKEL (reference sequence). Trimming left V 4 bases short and J 0 bases short, with 9 bases between. This chain's CDR3 is CASSRPGMNTEAFF. In DNA, the CDR3 is TGTGCCAGCAGCCGGCCGGGAATGAACACTGAAGCTTTCTTT.

The chain is built from TRBV6-5 and TRBJ1-6; D call uncertain. V was shortened by 4 bases and J by 7 bases, with 14 bases between the two germline ends. CDR3 length: 15 amino acids. CDR1 is MNHEY, CDR2 SVGAGI, per germline. The CDR3 is CASSSGLLSNSPLHF. CDR3 in DNA: TGTGCCAGCAGTTCCGGACTACTAAGCAATTCACCCCTCCACTTT.

This chain links TRBV5-1 with TRBJ2-2; 7 bases are a match to TRBD2. The length of the CDR3 is 14 residues. Germline values: CDR1 SGHRS, CDR2 YFSETQ. The V and J ends lost 7 bases and 1 base, in that order; junction bases with no gene match: 4. This CDR3 is CASGPGGNTGELFF. DNA of the CDR3: TGCGCCAGCGGACCGGGGGGGAACACCGGGGAGCTGTTTTTT.

CDR3 sequence reads: CASSSSRPGTQNEKLFF. The CDR3 nucleotides read TGTGCCAGCAGTTCTTCTCGCCCCGGGACACAAAATGAAAAACTGTTTTTT. The V call is TRBV6-2 or TRBV6-3, the J call TRBJ1-4, with D maybe TRBD1 (6 bases). CDR3 length: 17 amino acids. Germline CDR1 MNHEY, CDR2 SVGEGT. Trimming removed 4 bases from V and 5 bases from J, with 20 bases in between.

This chain links TRBV4-2 with TRBJ2-1; 9 bases map to TRBD2. This CDR3 is built from 15 residues. Looked up from germline, CDR1 is LGHNA and CDR2 is YNFKEQ. The ends lost 1 base at V and 10 bases at J; junction bases unmatched: 8. The CDR3 loop is CASSQGGGALFEQFF. Written as DNA, the CDR3 is TGTGCCAGCAGCCAAGGCGGGGGGGCATTATTCGAGCAGTTCTTC.

The chain has TRBV5-1 and TRBJ1-1; 7 bases fit TRBD1. Germline trimming cut 0 bases from V and 4 bases from J; bases unmatched to any gene: 9. In germline, CDR1 is SGHRS, CDR2 YFSETQ. This CDR3 contains 16 residues. CDR3 loop: CASSLVLTGTATEAFF. CDR3 sequence (DNA): TGCGCCAGCAGCTTGGTTCTTACCGGGACAGCCACTGAAGCTTTCTTT.

This chain joins TRBV18 and TRBJ2-7; 8 bases line up with TRBD1. In germline, CDR1 is KGHSH, CDR2 LQKENI. The CDR3 totals 15 residues. Trimming at V came to 0 bases and at J to 5 bases, leaving 6 bases not matched to a gene. The CDR3, as DNA: TGTGCCAGCTCACCACCCACAGGGGGTAAAAACGAGCAGTACTTC. This sequence encodes CASSPPTGGKNEQYF.

The chain employs TRBV11-2 and TRBJ2-1, with D possibly TRBD2 on 5 matching bases. Germline CDR1 SGHAT, CDR2 FQNNGV. V lost 3 bases and J 2 bases, leaving 11 bases between the germline ends. The CDR3 consists of 15 residues. The CDR3 bases are TGTGCCAGCAGCTTTCCGGGGAGAACCTACAATGAGCAGTTCTTC. As protein: CASSFPGRTYNEQFF. The full variable domain, with the rest looked up from reference TRBV11-2 and TRBJ2-1, is EAGVAQSPRYKIIEKRQSVAFWCNPISGHATLYWYQQILGQGPKLLIQFQNNGVVDDSQLPKDRFSAERLKGVDSTLKIQPAKLEDSAVYLCASSFPGRTYNEQFFGPGTRLTVL.

There are a few counts of this clone. This chain uses TRBV6-5 with TRBJ1-1, with D possibly TRBD1 on 6 matching bases. CDR3 size: 13 residues. Germline loops: CDR1 MNHEY, CDR2 SVGAGI. The V end lost 6 bases, the J end lost 6 bases, and 14 bases lay between the germline ends. The CDR3 nucleotides are TGTGCCAGCAGACGCACAGGGTCTGCTGAAGCTTTCTTT. As protein: CASRRTGSAEAFF.

This sequence joins TRBV19 and TRBJ1-5, with D hard to call. V lost 8 bases and J 4 bases, leaving 12 bases between the germline ends. Per the germline V gene, CDR1 is LNHDA and CDR2 is SQIVND (reference sequence). The CDR3 contains 13 residues. The chain's CDR3 is CASGRQVNQPQHF. In DNA form, the CDR3 reads TGTGCCAGTGGTCGGCAGGTGAATCAGCCCCAGCATTTT. Combining the CDR3 with reference TRBV19 and TRBJ1-5 gives the whole variable domain DGGITQSPKYLFRKEGQNVTLSCEQNLNHDAMYWYRQDPGQGLRLIYYSQIVNDFQKGDIAEGYSVSREKKESFPLTVTSAQKNPTAFYLCASGRQVNQPQHFGDGTRLSIL.

This chain joins TRBV2 and TRBJ1-4; D possibly corresponds to TRBD1 (6 bases). V was clipped by 5 bases and J by 5 bases, with 15 bases between them. From germline, CDR1 is SNHLY and CDR2 FYNNEI. The CDR3 length is 15 residues. CDR3 bases: TGTGCCAGCAGTAGCCAGGGGACATCCAATGAAAAACTGTTTTTT. This gives the protein CASSSQGTSNEKLFF.

This chain connects TRBV2 to TRBJ1-2; D is possibly TRBD1 (6 bases). V lost 6 bases and J 8 bases, leaving 22 bases between the germline ends. CDR1 SNHLY and CDR2 FYNNEI come from the germline V gene. The CDR3 contains 15 residues. The CDR3 DNA reads as TGTGCCAGCAGCCCCCCGGGGGGGCGCTCCTACGGCTACACCTTC. Translation: CASSPPGGRSYGYTF.

The chain recombines TRBV21-1 with TRBJ2-7; TRBD1, the table's D call, lacks a check against the DNA. TRBV21-1 is assigned pseudogene status. The length of the CDR3 is 18 residues. The CDR3 nucleotides are TGTGCCAGCAGCCCATGTCCGAAAAAAGCCAGGGACAGGGGCGAGCAGTACTTC. Amino acid sequence: CASSPCPKKARDRGEQYF.

The gene calls are TRBV5-6 and TRBJ2-7; no clear D. The CDR3 consists of 13 residues. In germline, CDR1 is SGHDT, CDR2 YYEEEE. Trimming removed 2 bases from V and 0 bases from J, with 6 bases in between. CDR3 loop: CASSLLSSYEQYF. In DNA form, the CDR3 reads TGTGCCAGCAGCTTATTGAGCTCCTACGAGCAGTACTTC. Variable domain in full (rest from reference TRBV5-6 and TRBJ2-7): DAGVTQSPTHLIKTRGQQVTLRCSPKSGHDTVSWYQQALGQGPQFIFQYYEEEERQRGNFPDRFSGHQFPNYSSELNVNALLLGDSALYLCASSLLSSYEQYFGPGTRLTVT.